This TCR beta chain was found in a study of T cells expressing NK-cell markers. TCRdb reprocessed the 5' RACE reads and reports one entry per CDR3 protein, with no DNA. This sample's table reports a few hundred thousand distinct CDR3 sequences. The sequencing sample was made of blood T cells: a sorted CD56 or NKG2C T cell subset, CD4+ or CD8+ T cells, or bulk PBMC T cells (not recorded which). The receptor's source is a man aged 18-69 years in good health.

The CDR3 loop is CASRRRQEANYGYTF. This rearrangement joins TRBV12-3 or TRBV12-4 to TRBJ1-2; no DNA is available, so the TRBD1 call from TCRdb remains unchecked. The CDR3 consists of 15 residues.